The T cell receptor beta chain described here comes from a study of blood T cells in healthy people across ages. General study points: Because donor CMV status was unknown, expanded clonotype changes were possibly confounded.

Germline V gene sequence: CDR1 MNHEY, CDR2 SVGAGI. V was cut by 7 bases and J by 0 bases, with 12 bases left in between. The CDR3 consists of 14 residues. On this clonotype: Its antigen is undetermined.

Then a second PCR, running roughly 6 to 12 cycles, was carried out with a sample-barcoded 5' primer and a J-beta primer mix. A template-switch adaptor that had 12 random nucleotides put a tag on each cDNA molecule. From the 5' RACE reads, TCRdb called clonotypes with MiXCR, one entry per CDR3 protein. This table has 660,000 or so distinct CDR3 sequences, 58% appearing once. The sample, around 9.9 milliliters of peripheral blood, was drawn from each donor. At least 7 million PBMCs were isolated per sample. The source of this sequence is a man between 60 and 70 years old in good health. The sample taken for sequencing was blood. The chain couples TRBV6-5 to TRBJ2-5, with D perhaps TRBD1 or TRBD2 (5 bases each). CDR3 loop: CASTDEGYQETQYF. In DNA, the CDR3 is TGTGCCAGCACCGACGAGGGGTACCAAGAGACCCAGTACTTC.